This T cell receptor beta chain was sequenced for a study of T cell changes during pregnancy in multiple sclerosis. The method was immunoSEQ multiplex PCR; TCRdb's version includes in-frame clones alone and lacks a portion of them. The sample holds some 51,000 clones, almost 95% seen once. CDR3 length equals 14 residues. The V end was cut by 0 bases, the J end by 0 bases, with 6 bases between. The germline V gene encodes CDR1 SGHRS and CDR2 YFSETQ. Sequencing was performed on CD8+ T cells from peripheral blood mononuclear cells, taken in the first trimester of pregnancy. The sequence came from a female donor with multiple sclerosis, enrolled in a pregnancy study. The chain carries TRBV5-1 and TRBJ1-1; D unresolved. The CDR3 protein is CASSLADMNTEAFF. In DNA, the CDR3 is TGCGCCAGCAGCTTGGCAGACATGAACACTGAAGCTTTCTTT.